This TCR beta chain was captured by sequencing in a study of T cell clonality in common variable immunodeficiency. Study-wide points: Fewer TCRbeta clones were shared among CVID subjects than controls.

This CDR3 is built from 15 residues. The germline V and J ends were trimmed by 2 bases and 1 base, with 9 bases remaining between them. Germline loops: CDR1 SGHTS, CDR2 YDEGEE. This clone was detected ten times or more. Its antigen is unknown. Read sequence stops 3 residues before the CDR3 end, and the germline J gene provides the missing end. TCRdb keeps only in-frame clones here, not all; method: immunoSEQ multiplex PCR. Listed for the sample are roughly 48,000 clones, none seen a single time. This receptor was identified in a person aged 18-70 years in good health. The sample was peripheral blood mononuclear cells. The chain has TRBV5-8 and TRBJ2-2; D unclear. Here the CDR3 reads CASSFQILNTGELFF. CDR3 DNA (partial): TGTGCCAGCAGCTTCCAGATCCTGAACACCGGGGAG. Using reference TRBV5-8 and TRBJ2-2 for the parts outside the CDR3, the full variable domain is EAGVTQSPTHLIKTRGQQATLRCSPISGHTSVYWYQQALGLGLQFLLWYDEGEERNRGNFPPRFSGRQFPNYSSELNVNALELEDSALYLCASSFQILNTGELFFGEGSRLTVL.